This is a list of T cell receptor beta chains from one sample in a study of identical twins. MiXCR, applied by TCRdb to the 5' RACE reads, yields one record per CDR3 protein. Among about 720,000 distinct CDR3 sequences, around 8.6% were seen once, and the ten largest hold around 0.98%. These data also featured in a second study, about yellow fever vaccine responses in identical twins.

Sequencing was carried out using PBMCs. All receptors derive from a woman under 30 in good health. The CDR3 runs from the conserved cysteine through the conserved F or W. Fields, in order: V gene, D gene, clone size, J gene, CDR3 protein, CDR3 DNA. D genes are given only for firm matches. Clone size is given for some rows only: seen once, a few or many times, or a class if the clone is expanded.

v_gene: TRBV4-3
d_gene: .
abundance: .
j_gene: TRBJ2-1
CDR3aa: CASSPGTSGPLTYNEQFF
CDR3nt: TGCGCCAGCAGCCCGGGGACATCGGGACCCTTAACCTACAATGAGCAGTTCTTC

v_gene: TRBV5-1
d_gene: .
abundance: .
j_gene: TRBJ2-7
CDR3aa: CASSLAVNAYEQYF
CDR3nt: TGCGCCAGCAGCTTGGCAGTCAATGCCTACGAGCAGTACTTC

v_gene: TRBV20-1
d_gene: .
abundance: .
j_gene: TRBJ1-4
CDR3aa: CSASSRDATNEKLFF
CDR3nt: TGCAGTGCTAGCTCCCGTGATGCAACTAATGAAAAACTGTTTTTT

v_gene: TRBV5-1
d_gene: .
abundance: many
j_gene: TRBJ2-7
CDR3aa: CASGWTRSSYEQYF
CDR3nt: TGCGCCAGCGGCTGGACAAGAAGCTCCTACGAGCAGTACTTC

v_gene: TRBV12-3/TRBV12-4
d_gene: TRBD1
abundance: few
j_gene: TRBJ2-7
CDR3aa: CASSQGQGSSPYEQYF
CDR3nt: TGTGCCAGCAGTCAAGGACAGGGTAGTAGCCCCTACGAGCAGTACTTC

v_gene: TRBV7-3
d_gene: .
abundance: few
j_gene: TRBJ2-7
CDR3aa: CASSYGGGRTYEQYF
CDR3nt: TGTGCCAGCAGCTATGGCGGCGGCAGAACCTACGAGCAGTACTTC

v_gene: TRBV24-1
d_gene: .
abundance: few
j_gene: TRBJ2-6
CDR3aa: CATSDYRIPGVLTF
CDR3nt: TGTGCCACCAGTGATTACAGGATCCCGGGCGTCCTGACTTTC

v_gene: TRBV7-2
d_gene: .
abundance: .
j_gene: TRBJ2-4
CDR3aa: CASSLRGRGRRQYF
CDR3nt: TGTGCCAGCAGCCTAAGGGGTCGGGGGAGAAGGCAGTACTTC

v_gene: TRBV7-2
d_gene: .
abundance: few
j_gene: TRBJ2-3
CDR3aa: CASSLNLATDTQYF
CDR3nt: TGTGCCAGCAGCTTAAACCTGGCAACAGATACGCAGTATTTT

v_gene: TRBV12-3/TRBV12-4
d_gene: .
abundance: .
j_gene: TRBJ1-1
CDR3aa: CASSSRYENTEAFF
CDR3nt: TGTGCCAGCAGTTCCCGTTACGAAAACACTGAAGCTTTCTTT

v_gene: TRBV4-1
d_gene: TRBD1
abundance: few
j_gene: TRBJ1-6
CDR3aa: CASSQDLGQGYSPLHF
CDR3nt: TGCGCCAGCAGCCAAGATCTGGGACAGGGGTATTCACCCCTCCACTTT

v_gene: TRBV20-1
d_gene: .
abundance: few
j_gene: TRBJ2-3
CDR3aa: CSARVADTQYF
CDR3nt: TGCAGTGCTAGAGTTGCTGATACGCAGTATTTT

v_gene: TRBV6-5
d_gene: .
abundance: .
j_gene: TRBJ1-1
CDR3aa: CASSYNTNTEAFF
CDR3nt: TGTGCCAGCAGTTACAACACGAACACTGAAGCTTTCTTT

v_gene: TRBV7-8
d_gene: .
abundance: many
j_gene: TRBJ1-3
CDR3aa: CASSLNSNSGNTIYF
CDR3nt: TGTGCCAGCAGCTTAAACTCCAACTCTGGAAACACCATATATTTT

v_gene: TRBV4-3
d_gene: .
abundance: few
j_gene: TRBJ2-1
CDR3aa: CASSQASPNEQFF
CDR3nt: TGCGCCAGCAGCCAAGCCTCTCCGAATGAGCAGTTCTTC

v_gene: TRBV10-3
d_gene: TRBD2
abundance: .
j_gene: TRBJ2-1
CDR3aa: CAISESEAGASYNEQFF
CDR3nt: TGTGCCATCAGTGAGTCGGAAGCGGGAGCCTCCTACAATGAGCAGTTCTTC

v_gene: TRBV7-8
d_gene: TRBD2
abundance: few
j_gene: TRBJ2-1
CDR3aa: CVSREDSYNEQFF
CDR3nt: TGTGTGTCGCGGGAGGACTCCTACAATGAGCAGTTCTTC

v_gene: TRBV4-3
d_gene: .
abundance: many
j_gene: TRBJ1-2
CDR3aa: CASSQDEALPYYGYTF
CDR3nt: TGCGCCAGCAGCCAAGATGAAGCGCTACCATACTATGGCTACACCTTC

v_gene: TRBV29-1
d_gene: .
abundance: .
j_gene: TRBJ1-2
CDR3aa: CSVVPGTNYGYTF
CDR3nt: TGCAGCGTAGTTCCAGGGACGAACTATGGCTACACCTTC

v_gene: TRBV7-8
d_gene: TRBD2
abundance: few
j_gene: TRBJ2-3
CDR3aa: CASSLGVVASGGVITDTQYF
CDR3nt: TGTGCCAGCAGCTTAGGGGTCGTGGCTAGCGGGGGAGTTATCACAGATACGCAGTATTTT

v_gene: TRBV27
d_gene: TRBD2
abundance: few
j_gene: TRBJ2-1
CDR3aa: CASRAGLTNEQFF
CDR3nt: TGTGCCTCTCGGGCGGGACTAACTAATGAGCAGTTCTTC

v_gene: TRBV28
d_gene: .
abundance: few
j_gene: TRBJ1-2
CDR3aa: CASSGAGYGYTF
CDR3nt: TGTGCCAGCTCAGGGGCAGGGTATGGCTACACCTTC

v_gene: TRBV7-9
d_gene: .
abundance: many
j_gene: TRBJ1-4
CDR3aa: CASSFGTVSEKLFF
CDR3nt: TGTGCCAGCAGCTTCGGGACCGTGAGCGAAAAACTGTTTTTT

v_gene: TRBV6-4
d_gene: TRBD1
abundance: many
j_gene: TRBJ2-1
CDR3aa: CASSDSRSPGQSYNEQFF
CDR3nt: TGTGCCAGCAGTGACTCGAGGTCTCCGGGACAGTCCTACAATGAGCAGTTCTTC

v_gene: TRBV20-1
d_gene: .
abundance: few
j_gene: TRBJ2-3
CDR3aa: CSATISEATTDTQYF
CDR3nt: TGCAGTGCCACTATCTCGGAGGCTACCACAGATACGCAGTATTTT

v_gene: TRBV5-1
d_gene: .
abundance: many
j_gene: TRBJ2-7
CDR3aa: CASSENRVGAALAYF
CDR3nt: TGCGCCAGCAGCGAAAACAGGGTTGGGGCAGCACTCGCGTACTTC

v_gene: TRBV5-1
d_gene: .
abundance: .
j_gene: TRBJ1-1
CDR3aa: CASSPGRWGDTEAFF
CDR3nt: TGCGCCAGCAGCCCGGGACGGTGGGGGGACACTGAAGCTTTCTTT

v_gene: TRBV20-1
d_gene: TRBD2
abundance: .
j_gene: TRBJ2-5
CDR3aa: CSARFFGRGDEETQYF
CDR3nt: TGCAGTGCTAGATTTTTCGGGCGGGGGGACGAAGAGACCCAGTACTTC

v_gene: TRBV6-1
d_gene: TRBD2
abundance: .
j_gene: TRBJ2-2
CDR3aa: CASTPWSSGVGGTGELFF
CDR3nt: TGTGCCAGCACCCCATGGTCTAGCGGGGTGGGGGGGACCGGGGAGCTGTTTTTT

v_gene: TRBV5-1
d_gene: TRBD1
abundance: few
j_gene: TRBJ2-1
CDR3aa: CASSLRPGGNEQFF
CDR3nt: TGCGCCAGCAGCTTGAGGCCAGGGGGCAATGAGCAGTTCTTC

v_gene: TRBV29-1
d_gene: .
abundance: many
j_gene: TRBJ2-2
CDR3aa: CSVEGHQAGELFF
CDR3nt: TGCAGCGTTGAAGGTCATCAGGCCGGGGAGCTGTTTTTT

v_gene: TRBV2
d_gene: .
abundance: .
j_gene: TRBJ2-7
CDR3aa: CASRGFGSPYEQYF
CDR3nt: TGTGCCAGCAGGGGTTTTGGGAGTCCCTACGAGCAGTACTTC

v_gene: TRBV29-1
d_gene: TRBD1
abundance: few
j_gene: TRBJ2-3
CDR3aa: CSVEDLRDRASSSSTDTQYF
CDR3nt: TGCAGCGTTGAAGATCTTCGGGACAGGGCCTCTTCTTCTAGCACAGATACGCAGTATTTT

v_gene: TRBV29-1
d_gene: .
abundance: many
j_gene: TRBJ2-1
CDR3aa: CSGTSGGSYNEQFF
CDR3nt: TGCAGCGGGACATCCGGGGGCTCCTACAATGAGCAGTTCTTC

v_gene: TRBV5-1
d_gene: .
abundance: few
j_gene: TRBJ2-5
CDR3aa: CASSGAGARGETQYF
CDR3nt: TGCGCCAGCAGCGGGGCGGGCGCGAGGGGAGAGACCCAGTACTTC

v_gene: TRBV9
d_gene: TRBD2
abundance: .
j_gene: TRBJ2-5
CDR3aa: CASSVASSGGLQETQYF
CDR3nt: TGTGCCAGCAGCGTAGCTAGTAGCGGGGGGCTTCAAGAGACCCAGTACTTC

v_gene: TRBV20-1
d_gene: .
abundance: many
j_gene: TRBJ2-1
CDR3aa: CSAWETSSYNEQFF
CDR3nt: TGCAGTGCGTGGGAGACGAGCTCCTACAATGAGCAGTTCTTC

v_gene: TRBV12-3/TRBV12-4
d_gene: TRBD2
abundance: few
j_gene: TRBJ2-5
CDR3aa: CASSPIAGGEETQYF
CDR3nt: TGTGCCAGCAGTCCCATAGCGGGAGGGGAAGAGACCCAGTACTTC

v_gene: TRBV12-3/TRBV12-4
d_gene: TRBD1
abundance: few
j_gene: TRBJ2-1
CDR3aa: CASSLPRGPLLNNEQFF
CDR3nt: TGTGCCAGCAGTTTGCCCAGGGGGCCCCTCTTAAACAATGAGCAGTTCTTC

v_gene: TRBV3-1
d_gene: .
abundance: .
j_gene: TRBJ2-1
CDR3aa: CASSQAGTYTLF
CDR3nt: TGTGCCAGCAGCCAGGCCGGGACTTACACGCTCTTC

v_gene: TRBV29-1
d_gene: .
abundance: many
j_gene: TRBJ2-2
CDR3aa: CSVRSAGTGELFF
CDR3nt: TGCAGCGTCAGATCAGCGGGTACCGGGGAGCTGTTTTTT

v_gene: TRBV28
d_gene: .
abundance: few
j_gene: TRBJ2-7
CDR3aa: CASSPTVLRPYEQYF
CDR3nt: TGTGCCAGCAGTCCTACAGTGCTTCGTCCCTACGAGCAGTACTTC

v_gene: TRBV29-1
d_gene: .
abundance: few
j_gene: TRBJ2-1
CDR3aa: CSALRQSSYNEQFF
CDR3nt: TGCAGCGCCCTCAGACAGTCTTCCTACAATGAGCAGTTCTTC

v_gene: TRBV7-9
d_gene: .
abundance: many
j_gene: TRBJ2-1
CDR3aa: CASSLASNNEQFF
CDR3nt: TGTGCCAGCAGCTTAGCTTCGAACAATGAGCAGTTCTTC

v_gene: TRBV5-1
d_gene: .
abundance: .
j_gene: TRBJ2-7
CDR3aa: CASSLTMGGREYEQYF
CDR3nt: TGCGCCAGCAGCTTAACAATGGGTGGCAGGGAATACGAGCAGTACTTC

v_gene: TRBV12-3/TRBV12-4
d_gene: TRBD2
abundance: .
j_gene: TRBJ2-5
CDR3aa: CASSPPPRLAGGRGETQYF
CDR3nt: TGTGCCAGCAGCCCTCCCCCAAGACTAGCGGGGGGCCGGGGAGAGACCCAGTACTTC

v_gene: TRBV12-3/TRBV12-4
d_gene: TRBD1
abundance: few
j_gene: TRBJ1-6
CDR3aa: CASSTRQGSPLHF
CDR3nt: TGTGCCAGCAGTACGCGACAGGGGTCACCCCTCCACTTT

v_gene: TRBV27
d_gene: TRBD1
abundance: .
j_gene: TRBJ2-2
CDR3aa: CASSEGAHTGELFF
CDR3nt: TGTGCCAGCAGTGAGGGGGCCCACACCGGGGAGCTGTTTTTT

v_gene: TRBV7-2
d_gene: .
abundance: .
j_gene: TRBJ2-3
CDR3aa: CTSSLGEGLTDTQYF
CDR3nt: TGTACCAGCAGCTTAGGTGAGGGGCTCACAGATACGCAGTATTTT

v_gene: TRBV4-3
d_gene: .
abundance: .
j_gene: TRBJ2-1
CDR3aa: CASSQVLGTGDEQFF
CDR3nt: TGCGCCAGCAGCCAAGTACTTGGGACTGGAGACGAGCAGTTCTTC

v_gene: TRBV30
d_gene: .
abundance: few
j_gene: TRBJ2-5
CDR3aa: CAYRGDFVEKHF
CDR3nt: TGTGCTTATAGGGGGGATTTCGTTGAAAAGCACTTC

v_gene: TRBV29-1
d_gene: .
abundance: once
j_gene: TRBJ2-7
CDR3aa: CSARRGRGGIGEQYF
CDR3nt: TGCAGCGCCCGACGGGGGCGCGGGGGAATTGGGGAGCAGTACTTC

v_gene: TRBV18
d_gene: .
abundance: few
j_gene: TRBJ2-1
CDR3aa: CASSPPDYPSYNEQFF
CDR3nt: TGTGCCAGCTCACCACCGGACTACCCCTCCTACAATGAGCAGTTCTTC